The following is a T cell receptor beta chain sequence with its context. The data belong to a study of blood T cell repertoires in COVID-19. Study summary: Samples of COVID-19 (acute and convalescent) were obtained from the United States, Italy and Spain. Sample material is recorded as cDNA or gDNA derived from T cells, B-cell-depleted T cells, or PBMCs.

Original handling: Using reference gene primer amplification, nucleated cell counts were estimated. Profiling relied on immunoSEQ multiplex PCR, and the TCRdb table lists in-frame clones only, not all of them. The DNA was the basis for D and trimming; V, J and clone size are from that table. The sample holds 95,000 to 150,000 clones, roughly 86% seen once. V lost 5 bases and J lost 2, with 13 bases in between. Germline CDR1 reads SSHAT; CDR2 reads FNYEAQ (reference sequence). This CDR3 is built from 15 residues. This chain uses TRBV7-7 with TRBJ2-1, with D tentatively TRBD1 (6 bases). The sample consisted of peripheral blood. The clonotype was recovered from a human donor in a cohort sampled during active COVID-19. The CDR3 DNA is TGTGCCAGCAGCAAAGGGGGTGAGACCTACAATGAGCAGTTCTTC. Residues: CASSKGGETYNEQFF. The full variable domain, in which reference TRBV7-7 and TRBJ2-1 provide the parts outside the CDR3, is GAGVSQSPRYKVTKRGQDVTLRCDPISSHATLYWYQQALGQGPEFLTYFNYEAQPDKSGLPSDRFSAERPEGSISTLTIQRTEQRDSAMYRCASSKGGETYNEQFFGPGTRLTVL.